This T cell receptor (beta chain) appears in the sequencing data of a study of T cells in Graves' hyperthyroidism and ophthalmopathy. Study-wide findings and caveats: From stable hyperthyroidism, ophthalmopathy was separated by a 13 V-J model.

Uncontrolled infection, other autoimmune disease, pregnancy and lactation each barred patients from inclusion. PBMCs were derived from roughly 10 ml fresh peripheral blood. Amplified TCR beta CDR3 regions derived from RNA transcripts. In the first-round RT-PCR of the TCR CDR3, the HTBI primer set was used. In TCRdb, the multiplex PCR reads were re-called with MiXCR into one record per CDR3 protein. The sample holds about 400,000 distinct CDR3 sequences, about a sixth seen once. The CDR3 is 16 amino acids. CDR1 and CDR2 from the germline V gene are MNHEY and SVGAGI. V shed 2 bases, J shed 0 bases, and the junction held 3 bases outside the gene matches. This clonotype was observed at least ten times. Its antigen is unidentified.

V and J are TRBV6-5 and TRBJ2-7; TRBD2 aligns across 11 bases. This TCR came from a woman between 18 and 29 years old with Graves' hyperthyroidism. Sequenced: blood. CDR3 DNA sequence: TGTGCCAGCAGTTACACCGGGACTAGCGGCTCCTACGAGCAGTACTTC. Residues: CASSYTGTSGSYEQYF.